This TCR beta chain is drawn from a study of STAT3 mutations in large granular lymphocyte leukemia. Looking at the study overall: Among longitudinally sequenced T-LGLL patients, roughly half had canonical activating STAT3 mutations detected.

CDR3 length: 12 amino acids. Looked up from germline, CDR1 is KGHSH and CDR2 is LQKENI. Trimming took off 3 bases at V and 6 bases at J, with 6 bases between the two ends. Some 41,000 productive templates were obtained per sample on average. Produced via immunoSEQ multiplex PCR; TCRdb's table is partial and in-frame only. The sample records about 4,700 clones, roughly 51% being singletons. Turning to this clone: Antigen: not known.

Study-level results: TCR clonotype switching after therapy occurred in about 30% of the 18 patients. Clonal expansion was inferred from samples taken at other timepoints. At least one immunodominant TCR beta clonotype appeared in every T-cell large granular lymphocyte leukemia patient.

The chain carries TRBV18 and TRBJ2-1; D gene ambiguous. This receptor was obtained from a male patient aged 45 to 59 with T-cell large granular lymphocyte leukemia. Some clones in this sample may be carry-over from other donors' samples. The sequencing input was peripheral blood mononuclear cells. CDR3 sequence reads: CASSPWGNEQFF. CDR3 coding DNA: TGTGCCAGCTCACCTTGGGGCAATGAGCAGTTCTTC.